This TCR beta chain was identified during a study of cytomegalovirus exposure and HLA in healthy donors. Vbeta (60) and Jbeta (13) primers were used in the PCR. Generated by immunoSEQ multiplex PCR, the TCRdb table keeps only in-frame clones and is missing some. This sample has some 160,000 clones, with roughly 77% found just once. Germline V gene lookup returns CDR1 LNHDA and CDR2 SQIVND (reference sequence). J gave up 3 bases and V 9 bases, and 11 bases lay outside the gene matches. The CDR3 is 16 residues long. The sequence derives from a man aged 45 to 65 in good health and CMV-seropositive. The rearrangement links TRBV19 to TRBJ1-5; 10 positions agree with TRBD1. The source material was PBMCs. The CDR3, as DNA: TGTGCCAGCAGACAGGGGGCGATCGGTGCCAATCAGCCCCAGCATTTT. Amino acids: CASRQGAIGANQPQHF.